The 17 T cell receptor beta chains below were found in one sample sequenced in a study of T cell responses to AZD1222 COVID-19 vaccine. This table comes from immunoSEQ multiplex PCR, and its TCRdb copy is limited to in-frame clones, with some not included. The table has 65,000 to 70,000 clones, about 90% seen once. The sample consisted of peripheral blood, taken on day 0 of AZD1222 vaccination. The receptor set was obtained from an adult in good health.

This chain connects TRBV27 to TRBJ1-2; 7 nucleotides match TRBD1. V was clipped by 6 bases and J by 3 bases; unmatched bases: 4. The CDR3 extends over 13 amino acids. CDR1 MNHEY and CDR2 SMNVEV come from the germline V gene (reference sequence). CDR3 coding DNA: TGTGCCAGCAGCCCCGACAGGGACTATGGCTACACCTTC. As protein: CASSPDRDYGYTF.

This chain uses TRBV21-1 with TRBJ1-1. TRBV21-1 represents a pseudogene. The CDR3 has 15 amino acids. The CDR3 is CASSKAARGNTEAFF. The CDR3 region has the DNA TGTGCCAGCAGCAAAGCGGCCAGAGGGAACACTGAAGCTTTCTTT.

The chain is built from TRBV6-5 and TRBJ1-1; tentative D call: TRBD1 (6 bases). V was trimmed by 6 bases and J by 6 bases, leaving 17 bases between them. Germline CDR1 MNHEY, CDR2 SVGAGI. The CDR3 length is 14 residues. The CDR3 coding sequence is TGTGCCAGCAGCGATTCGGGGGCAGGGTCTGAAGCTTTCTTT. Its protein is CASSDSGAGSEAFF.

The chain employs TRBV7-9 and TRBJ2-1, with 8 bases fitting TRBD1. The CDR3 contains 16 residues. The V gene's germline CDR1 is SEHNR and CDR2 FQNEAQ (reference sequence). V lost 5 bases, J lost 4 bases, and 10 bases stayed unmatched. Here the CDR3 reads CASSPDRGGRYNEQFF. In DNA, the CDR3 is TGTGCCAGCAGCCCTGACAGGGGTGGGAGATACAATGAGCAGTTCTTC.

The chain uses TRBV14 and TRBJ2-7; 8 positions match TRBD1. Trimming removed 4 bases from V and 7 bases from J; junction bases left unmatched: 27. The CDR3 extends over 20 amino acids. Germline V gene data show CDR1 as SGHDN and CDR2 as FVKESK. The CDR3 region is CASSLTSPGQGLYPFWEQYF. In nucleotides, the CDR3 is TGTGCCAGCAGCCTAACCTCTCCAGGACAGGGTCTATACCCATTCTGGGAGCAGTACTTC.

V usage is TRBV27 and J usage is TRBJ2-7; 14 nucleotides align to TRBD2. V was clipped by 5 bases and J by 11 bases; unmatched bases: 8. The germline gives CDR1 MNHEY, CDR2 SMNVEV (reference sequence). CDR3 length: 14 amino acids. In nucleotides, the CDR3 is TGTGCCAGCAGTGTTCCGGGACTAGCGGGAGAGAAGTACTTC. Encoded protein: CASSVPGLAGEKYF.

The gene calls are TRBV7-9 and TRBJ2-3, with a possible D match to TRBD2 (6 bases). V was shortened by 4 bases and J by 1 base, with 12 bases between the two germline ends. Germline V gives CDR1 SEHNR, CDR2 FQNEAQ (reference sequence). This CDR3 spans 15 amino acids. The CDR3 DNA follows: TGTGCCAGCAGCTCGCGGGGAGAGGGCACAGATACGCAGTATTTT. Translating gives CASSSRGEGTDTQYF.

The chain has TRBV14 and TRBJ2-5; D gene unclear. Looked up from germline, CDR1 is SGHDN and CDR2 is FVKESK. The germline V and J ends were trimmed by 1 base and 5 bases, with 11 bases remaining between them. The CDR3 has 14 residues. This CDR3 is CASSQGLGLETQYF. The CDR3 nucleotides are TGTGCCAGCAGCCAAGGATTAGGGTTGGAGACCCAGTACTTC.

This chain connects TRBV7-2 to TRBJ1-5, with D uncertain. The V end was cut by 6 bases, the J end by 7 bases, with 13 bases between. Germline V lookup: CDR1 SGHTA, CDR2 FQGNSA. There are 13 residues in the CDR3. CDR3 protein: CASSSNTVQPQHF. In DNA, the CDR3 is TGTGCCAGCAGTTCGAACACGGTCCAGCCCCAGCATTTT.

V and J are TRBV18 and TRBJ1-2; 7 positions match TRBD1. J gave up 8 bases and V 2 bases, and 2 bases lay outside the gene matches. Looked up from germline, CDR1 is KGHSH and CDR2 is LQKENI. The CDR3 runs to 12 residues. This chain's CDR3 is CASSPTGDGYTF. The CDR3 DNA is TGTGCCAGCTCACCAACAGGGGACGGCTACACCTTC. Based on the CDR3 plus reference TRBV18 and TRBJ1-2, the full variable domain is NAGVMQNPRHLVRRRGQEARLRCSPMKGHSHVYWYRQLPEEGLKFMVYLQKENIIDESGMPKERFSAEFPKEGPSILRIQQVVRGDSAAYFCASSPTGDGYTFGSGTRLTVV.

The rearrangement joins TRBV12-3 or TRBV12-4 to TRBJ1-1, with unresolved D. V lost 2 bases and J lost 2, with 6 bases in between. The CDR3 runs to 13 residues. The CDR3 reads CASSLSANTEAFF. CDR3 bases: TGTGCCAGCAGTTTATCAGCCAACACTGAAGCTTTCTTT.

The chain recombines TRBV11-1 with TRBJ2-7; 7 bases fit TRBD1. CDR1 SGHAT and CDR2 FQDESV come from the germline V gene (reference sequence). There are 13 residues in the CDR3. V was clipped by 5 bases and J by 7 bases; unmatched bases: 8. The DNA of the CDR3 is TGTGCCAGCAGCCTAGGGGGCTTTGAGGAGCAGTACTTC. This gives the protein CASSLGGFEEQYF.

The chain recombines TRBV6-2 or TRBV6-3 with TRBJ2-5; no firm D call. CDR1 is MNHEY, CDR2 SVGEGT, per germline. CDR3 size: 12 residues. Trimming cost V 2 bases and J 5 bases, with 6 bases left between them. The CDR3 nucleotides read TGTGCCAGCAGTTACGCCTGGGAGACCCAGTACTTC. Translated: CASSYAWETQYF.

V is TRBV2 and J is TRBJ1-2; 11 nucleotides agree with TRBD1. The V gene end was trimmed by 6 bases and the J gene end by 4 bases; junction bases not matched to a gene: 7. Germline V gene data show CDR1 as SNHLY and CDR2 as FYNNEI. There are 15 residues in the CDR3. CDR3 bases: TGTGCCAGCAGGTCCGGGACAGGGGGTTCCTATGGCTACACCTTC. The encoded protein is CASRSGTGGSYGYTF.

The V and J genes are TRBV5-6 and TRBJ2-3; either TRBD1 or TRBD2 may supply D (5 bases each). The germline V and J ends were trimmed by 0 bases and 5 bases, with 10 bases remaining between them. From germline, CDR1 is SGHDT and CDR2 YYEEEE. The CDR3 is 14 residues long. The CDR3 DNA sequence: TGTGCCAGCAGCTTGGTAGGGGCGGGAGATACGCAGTATTTT. Protein sequence: CASSLVGAGDTQYF.

The V and J genes are TRBV30 and TRBJ1-2; D is unresolved. This CDR3 comprises 12 residues. Per the germline V gene, CDR1 is GTSNPN and CDR2 is SVGIG (reference sequence). The V end lost 0 bases, the J end lost 3 bases, and 5 bases lay between the germline ends. CDR3 sequence reads: CAWSVGDYGYTF. CDR3 coding DNA: TGTGCCTGGAGTGTAGGTGACTATGGCTACACCTTC.

The CDR3 bases are TGTGCCAGCAGCTCGACTCCCTCCGGGGAGACCCAGTACTTC. Amino acids: CASSSTPSGETQYF. The chain employs TRBV6-5 and TRBJ2-5; D not resolved. Trimming removed 6 bases at V and 5 bases at J, with 16 bases between. The CDR3 spans 14 residues. Per the germline V gene, CDR1 is MNHEY and CDR2 is SVGAGI.